This TCR beta chain is from a study of cytomegalovirus exposure and HLA in healthy donors. Background on the study: The use of the same platform for the 100 to 150 validation repertoires and the 550 to 850 first-cohort repertoires was reported by a later analysis.

At least ten counts were recorded for this clone. Antigen specificity is unknown. Using immunoSEQ multiplex PCR, the repertoire was profiled, and TCRdb retains in-frame clones only, with some absent. The sample consists of some 98,000 clones, 87% of them appearing once. The study, taken as a whole, reports: High sensitivity and specificity were reportedly achieved when the classifier diagnosed cytomegalovirus status.

In germline, CDR1 is SGHTA, CDR2 FQGNSA. The ends were cut back, 2 bases at V and 7 bases at J, with 18 bases in the middle. The CDR3 sequence is 15 residues long. The origin of this receptor is a man aged 18 to 35 in good health and CMV-seropositive. Material for sequencing was PBMCs. The chain employs TRBV7-2 and TRBJ2-7; possibly TRBD1 for D (5 bases). CDR3 nucleotide sequence: TGTGCCAGCAGCTTAAATACTAAGGGGTTGGGGGAGCAGTACTTC. Protein: CASSLNTKGLGEQYF. The variable domain in full, with the rest retrieved from reference TRBV7-2 and TRBJ2-7, is GAGVSQSPSNKVTEKGKDVELRCDPISGHTALYWYRQSLGQGLEFLIYFQGNSAPDKSGLPSDRFSAERTGGSVSTLTIQRTQQEDSAVYLCASSLNTKGLGEQYFGPGTRLTVT.